This T cell receptor (beta chain) is drawn from a study of blood T cell repertoires in COVID-19. The overall study: PBMCs, B-cell-depleted T cells, or T cells were the source of the cDNA or gDNA that made up the material.

Authors' analysis steps: Amplification from reference gene primers served as the basis for estimated nucleated cell counts. The assay was immunoSEQ multiplex PCR, and TCRdb's table has in-frame clones only and misses some. Clonal size and the V and J genes are those of that table, whereas D and trimming came from the DNA. Of about half a million clones in the sample, roughly 88% were seen once. V was clipped by 0 bases and J by 7 bases, with 7 bases between them. There are 12 residues in the CDR3. Looked up from germline, CDR1 is MNHEY and CDR2 is SVGEGT. Input material: peripheral blood. The sequence came from a human donor in a cohort sampled during active COVID-19. The chain recombines TRBV6-2 or TRBV6-3 with TRBJ2-7; TRBD2 might be the D (5 bases). The chain's CDR3 is CASSYSRGEQYF. CDR3 DNA sequence: TGTGCCAGCAGTTACTCGAGAGGGGAGCAGTACTTC.